This section outlines one TCR beta chain sequence together with its context. The ends were cut back, 6 bases at V and 2 bases at J, with 19 bases in the middle. There are 16 residues in the CDR3. Template switching introduced a universal primer site, and the cDNA bore unique molecular identifiers. TCRdb analysed the 5' RACE reads with MiXCR anew, one entry per CDR3 protein. The table records about 530,000 distinct CDR3 sequences, 15% of them present only once. These data belong to a study of identical twins. The same sample was also used in a study of yellow fever vaccine responses in identical twins.

The receptor was isolated from a woman aged 18-29 years in good health. The chain combines TRBV12-3 or TRBV12-4 with TRBJ2-5, with a weak D call TRBD1 (6 bases). The sequenced material came from CD4+ T cells sorted from blood. The CDR3 DNA sequence: TGTGCCAGCAGCCTTGCCAGGGGCTTGGCACAAGAGACCCAGTACTTC. Translation gives CASSLARGLAQETQYF.